A single sample gave rise to the 7 T cell receptor beta chains below, sequenced in a study of neoadjuvant anti-PD-1 for oral cavity cancer. The time point here: after neoadjuvant nivolumab, at surgical resection. TCRdb's copy holds only in-frame clones and misses some; the assay was immunoSEQ multiplex PCR. The table includes approximately 42,000 clones, about 77% detected once. This sample comprised PBMCs, obtained after nivolumab (anti-PD-1) treatment. These TCRs come from a person aged 40 to 85 with oral cavity squamous cell carcinoma.

V usage is TRBV5-1 and J usage is TRBJ2-5; D gene unclear. The CDR3 covers 13 residues. V was clipped by 2 bases and J by 1 base, with 6 bases between them. The germline V gene encodes CDR1 SGHRS and CDR2 YFSETQ. The CDR3 sequence: CASSFNLQETQYF. Written as DNA, the CDR3 is TGCGCCAGCAGCTTTAACCTCCAAGAGACCCAGTACTTC.

This chain connects TRBV7-8 to TRBJ2-7; TRBD1 agrees at 8 bases. Trimming at V came to 4 bases and at J to 6 bases, leaving 8 bases not matched to a gene. Germline V gene sequence: CDR1 SGHVS, CDR2 FQNEAQ. The length of the CDR3 is 14 residues. DNA of the CDR3: TGTGCCAGCAGCTCAGGACAGGGTCTTGGCGAGCAGTACTTC. Translated, it gives CASSSGQGLGEQYF.

The V gene is TRBV19, the J gene TRBJ1-2; tentative D call: TRBD1 (6 bases). V was shortened by 5 bases and J by 0 bases, with 13 bases between the two germline ends. CDR1 and CDR2 (germline): LNHDA, SQIVND (reference sequence). The CDR3 length is 15 residues. CDR3 protein: CASSLTGTSNYGYTF. As DNA, the CDR3 is TGTGCCAGTAGTTTAACCGGGACATCTAACTATGGCTACACCTTC.

The chain couples TRBV6-5 to TRBJ1-2; the match to TRBD1 covers 8 bases. The CDR3 runs 13 residues. With V trimmed by 4 bases and J by 3 bases, 1 base remained unmatched. The germline gives CDR1 MNHEY, CDR2 SVGAGI. CDR3 protein: CASSLTGDYGYTF. CDR3 bases: TGTGCCAGCAGTTTGACAGGGGACTATGGCTACACCTTC.

This clone was seen more than once but under ten times. CDR3 loop: CASSPTGTGSYEQYF. CDR3 in DNA: TGTGCCAGCAGTCCCACCGGGACAGGGTCCTACGAGCAGTACTTC. The chain couples TRBV6-5 to TRBJ2-7; 9 nucleotides line up with TRBD1. The germline CDR1 and CDR2 sequences are MNHEY and SVGAGI. This CDR3 region has 15 residues. Trimming removed 5 bases from V and 1 base from J; junction bases left unmatched: 6.

This sequence joins TRBV2 and TRBJ2-1, with 7 bases that match TRBD2. Germline V CDR1 and CDR2: SNHLY, FYNNEI. Losses at the gene ends were 6 bases for V and 5 bases for J; bases not matched to a gene: 4. The CDR3 runs 13 residues. Written as DNA, the CDR3 is TGTGCCAGCAGGGGGGGGACTAACAATGAGCAGTTCTTC. Translated, it gives CASRGGTNNEQFF.

The CDR3 DNA sequence: TGTGCCAGCAGCCCTACTAGCGACCGGGAGACCCAGTACTTC. Its protein is CASSPTSDRETQYF. The V and J genes are TRBV27 and TRBJ2-5, with TRBD2 matching over 7 bases. V gave up 6 bases and J gave up 5 bases; unmatched junction bases: 9. The CDR3 is 14 amino acids. Looked up from germline, CDR1 is MNHEY and CDR2 is SMNVEV (reference sequence).